These 6 T cell receptor beta chains came from one sample sequenced in a study of human T cells and chemical hapten exposure. MiXCR, applied by TCRdb to the RACE reads, yields one record per CDR3 protein. The sample has about 62,000 distinct CDR3 sequences, about 7% seen once. Time point noted: pre-sensitization, week 0. Treatment meaning: therapeutic diphenylcyclopropenone sensitization with weekly scalp DPC. The starting material was whole blood, obtained in connection with sensitization to the hapten diphenylcyclopropenone (DPC). The receptors originated from a woman in her thirties with alopecia areata. Some clones in this sample may be carry-over from other donors' samples.

This clonotype was found many times. The genes are TRBV10-3 and TRBJ2-3; D is undetermined. V lost 4 bases to trimming and J lost 3 bases, with 11 bases between them. The CDR3 is 14 amino acids. Germline V gene lookup returns CDR1 ENHRY and CDR2 SYGVKD. The CDR3 protein is CAISGALGTDTQYF. For the CDR3, the DNA is TGTGCCATCAGTGGCGCCCTGGGGACAGATACGCAGTATTTT.

This clonotype was picked up a small number of times. The gene calls are TRBV6-1 and TRBJ2-1; TRBD1 agrees at 8 bases. Trimming took 0 bases from V and 3 from J; bases not matched to a gene: 7. The V gene's germline CDR1 is MNHNS and CDR2 SASEGT. This CDR3 is 17 amino acids long. The CDR3 is CASSEAHQGAIYNEQFF. CDR3 in DNA: TGTGCCAGCAGTGAAGCGCATCAGGGGGCAATCTACAATGAGCAGTTCTTC.

The sample holds many counts of this clonotype. The chain couples TRBV2 to TRBJ1-5; 7 bases align to TRBD1. Germline lookup yields CDR1 SNHLY and CDR2 FYNNEI. V lost 5 bases and J lost 3; bases outside the gene matches: 7. The CDR3 covers 15 residues. The CDR3 DNA reads TGTGCCAGCAGTCCCCGTGGACAGGTCAATCAGCCCCAGCATTTT. Protein: CASSPRGQVNQPQHF. The whole variable domain, filled in from reference TRBV2 and TRBJ1-5, reads EPEVTQTPSHQVTQMGQEVILRCVPISNHLYFYWYRQILGQKVEFLVSFYNNEISEKSEIFDDQFSVERPDGSNFTLKIRSTKLEDSAMYFCASSPRGQVNQPQHFGDGTRLSIL.

This clonotype appeared a single time. A much larger clone lies a single base off, so this may be a read error. Without the conserved terminal phenylalanine or tryptophan, this CDR3 likely stems from a read error. The CDR3 loop reads CASSLWDSIYY. CDR3 DNA: TGTGCCAGCAGTTTGTGGGACTCAATATATTAT. The chain has TRBV12-3 or TRBV12-4 and TRBJ1-3; D might be TRBD1 (5 bases). V was trimmed by 3 bases and J by 13 bases, leaving 10 bases between them. There are 11 residues in the CDR3.

The chain joins TRBV30 to TRBJ1-5; the D is unclear. The CDR3 runs 15 residues. V was trimmed by 0 bases and J by 6 bases, leaving 15 bases between them. Per germline, CDR1 GTSNPN and CDR2 SVGIG (reference sequence). DNA of the CDR3: TGTGCCTGGAGTGTAGGCGCTTCTAGCGGTCAGCCCCAGCATTTT. It specifies CAWSVGASSGQPQHF.

This clonotype came up many times. V gene TRBV18 combines with J gene TRBJ2-1; 14 bases agree with TRBD2. Trimming cost V 2 bases and J 4 bases; bases outside gene matches: 1. Per germline, CDR1 KGHSH and CDR2 LQKENI. The length of the CDR3 is 16 residues. The CDR3 sequence is CASSPGTSGRYNEQFF. The CDR3 bases are TGTGCCAGCTCACCAGGGACTAGCGGGAGATACAATGAGCAGTTCTTC. The whole variable domain, remainder taken from reference TRBV18 and TRBJ2-1, is NAGVMQNPRHLVRRRGQEARLRCSPMKGHSHVYWYRQLPEEGLKFMVYLQKENIIDESGMPKERFSAEFPKEGPSILRIQQVVRGDSAAYFCASSPGTSGRYNEQFFGPGTRLTVL.